The sequence of this T cell receptor beta chain was determined in a study of T cells in Graves' hyperthyroidism and ophthalmopathy. The investigators amplified TCR beta CDR3 regions from RNA transcripts. The HTBI primer set served for first-round RT-PCR of the TCR CDR3. TCRdb called the multiplex PCR reads again in MiXCR, with one record for every CDR3 protein. The sample consists of about 350,000 distinct CDR3 sequences, approximately 15% of them appearing once. Germline CDR1 and CDR2: SEHNR and FQNEAQ (reference sequence). V was pared by 6 bases and J by 0 bases, with 12 bases between. The CDR3 sequence is 16 residues long.

The specimen sequenced was blood. The chain couples TRBV7-9 to TRBJ2-6; tentatively, D is TRBD1 (5 bases). This sequence originates from a woman aged 30 to 39 with Graves' hyperthyroidism. The CDR3 spells CASRDIYSSGANVLTF. The CDR3 DNA follows: TGTGCCAGCAGGGACATATACAGCTCTGGGGCCAACGTCCTGACTTTC. Looking up the rest from reference TRBV7-9 and TRBJ2-6 gives the full variable domain: DTGVSQNPRHKITKRGQNVTFRCDPISEHNRLYWYRQTLGQGPEFLTYFQNEAQLEKSRLLSDRFSAERPKGSFSTLEIQRTEQGDSAMYLCASRDIYSSGANVLTFGAGSRLTVL.